One and the same sample provided the 20 T cell receptor beta chains below, sequenced in a study of CDR3 diversity in severe acne. Each CDR3 protein gets one entry after TCRdb re-called the PCR reads with MiXCR. Of around 91,000 distinct CDR3 sequences listed, under 65% are singletons. Sequenced sample: blood. The receptors come from a male donor in good health, without acne.

J is TRBJ2-2 and V is TRBV7-3; 16 nucleotides match TRBD2. This CDR3 has 19 residues. The V gene's germline CDR1 is SGHTA and CDR2 FQGTGA. J was trimmed by 6 bases and V by 4 bases; bases with no gene match: 11. The CDR3 loop is CASSSTDYGTSGRAGELFF. The CDR3 region has the DNA TGTGCCAGCAGCTCCACCGACTATGGGACTAGCGGGAGGGCCGGGGAGCTGTTTTTT.

This clonotype occurred many times. V is TRBV24-1 and J is TRBJ2-7; a possible D gene is TRBD2 (6 bases). Germline-derived CDR1 and CDR2 are KGHDR and SFDVKD. With 6 bases removed from V and 4 bases from J, the gap between germline ends came to 15 bases. CDR3 size: 14 residues. CDR3 protein: CATSIGGGRYEQYF. CDR3 DNA: TGTGCCACCAGTATCGGGGGAGGACGGTACGAGCAGTACTTC.

Concerning this clonotype itself: A much larger clone is a single base away; this may be a read error. This sequence joins TRBV10-3 and TRBJ1-1, with D hard to call. Germline CDR1 and CDR2: ENHRY and SYGVKD. This CDR3 is built from 13 residues. CDR3 DNA: TGTGCCGTCAGTGATCAGTCGAACACTGAAGCTTTCTTT. Encoded protein: CAVSDQSNTEAFF.

The V gene is TRBV25-1, the J gene TRBJ1-3; no reliable D call. The ends were cut back, 5 bases at V and 0 bases at J, with 14 bases in the middle. There are 16 residues in the CDR3. In germline, CDR1 is MGHDK, CDR2 SYGVNS. The CDR3 is CASSTPTDSSGNTIYF. CDR3 bases: TGTGCCAGCAGTACTCCGACCGATAGCTCTGGAAACACCATATATTTT.

This chain joins TRBV6-6 and TRBJ1-6; D remains unclear. V lost 7 bases to trimming and J lost 10 bases, with 11 bases between them. There are 12 residues in the CDR3. Germline lookup yields CDR1 MNHNY and CDR2 SVGAGI (reference sequence). CDR3 loop: CASTIGGSPLHF. The CDR3 DNA is TGTGCCAGCACCATAGGCGGATCACCCCTCCACTTT.

The chain has TRBV25-1 and TRBJ1-1; 7 bases align to TRBD1. The V segment lost 6 bases and the J segment 1 base; nucleotides outside the gene matches: 5. The germline V gene encodes CDR1 MGHDK and CDR2 SYGVNS. The CDR3 covers 14 residues. In DNA form, the CDR3 reads TGTGCCAGCAGCGTATGGACAGGGAACACTGAAGCTTTCTTT. It yields the protein CASSVWTGNTEAFF.

The chain links TRBV5-6 to TRBJ1-5; 7 bases map to TRBD1. The CDR3 is 15 residues long. CDR1 and CDR2 from the germline V gene are SGHDT and YYEEEE. After removal of 0 bases from V and 7 bases from J, the junction contained 7 bases not matched to a gene. The CDR3 DNA sequence: TGTGCCAGCAGCTTGGCGACAGGGTTCAGGCAGCCCCAGCATTTT. This codes for CASSLATGFRQPQHF. Complete variable domain (other parts from reference TRBV5-6 and TRBJ1-5): DAGVTQSPTHLIKTRGQQVTLRCSPKSGHDTVSWYQQALGQGPQFIFQYYEEEERQRGNFPDRFSGHQFPNYSSELNVNALLLGDSALYLCASSLATGFRQPQHFGDGTRLSIL.

The V and J genes are TRBV2 and TRBJ2-5; TRBD1 agrees at 8 bases. Germline V CDR1 and CDR2: SNHLY, FYNNEI. Losses at the gene ends were 7 bases for V and 9 bases for J; bases not matched to a gene: 10. The CDR3 totals 13 residues. The CDR3: CASTRQGPGPQYF. The CDR3 region has the DNA TGTGCCAGCACCAGACAGGGGCCCGGACCCCAGTACTTC. Full variable domain (rest looked up from reference TRBV2 and TRBJ2-5): EPEVTQTPSHQVTQMGQEVILRCVPISNHLYFYWYRQILGQKVEFLVSFYNNEISEKSEIFDDQFSVERPDGSNFTLKIRSTKLEDSAMYFCASTRQGPGPQYFGPGTRLLVL.

The V call is TRBV2, the J call TRBJ2-2; 8 bases align to TRBD2. CDR1 and CDR2 from the germline V gene are SNHLY and FYNNEI. This CDR3 region has 14 residues. The trim removed 10 bases at V and 8 bases at J, leaving 12 bases unmatched. The CDR3 DNA is TGTGCCACCCAACGCGGGAGGCCCATGGGGGAGCTGTTTTTT. It specifies CATQRGRPMGELFF.

CDR3 sequence: CASSSNGGVGYTF. In DNA, the CDR3 is TGTGCCAGCAGCTCCAACGGTGGTGTTGGCTACACCTTC. The chain links TRBV25-1 to TRBJ1-2; D is uncertain. Germline CDR1 is MGHDK and CDR2 is SYGVNS. The length of the CDR3 is 13 residues. V was pared by 6 bases and J by 7 bases, with 15 bases between.

This clonotype is medium-sized (0.01 to 0.1%) in the sample. The chain has TRBV19 and TRBJ2-7, with D possibly TRBD1 on 5 matching bases. Trimming left V 5 bases short and J 1 base short, with 9 bases between. The CDR3 extends over 13 amino acids. Germline-derived CDR1 and CDR2 are LNHDA and SQIVND (reference sequence). The CDR3 coding sequence is TGTGCCAGTAGTGAGCAGGGATCCTACGAGCAGTACTTC. Residues: CASSEQGSYEQYF. Complete variable domain (other parts from reference TRBV19 and TRBJ2-7): DGGITQSPKYLFRKEGQNVTLSCEQNLNHDAMYWYRQDPGQGLRLIYYSQIVNDFQKGDIAEGYSVSREKKESFPLTVTSAQKNPTAFYLCASSEQGSYEQYFGPGTRLTVT.

This clonotype was observed many times. V and J are TRBV9 and TRBJ2-7; a weak D match, TRBD2 (5 bases). V shed 4 bases and J shed 0 bases, with 11 bases lying between them. The CDR3 is 14 residues long. CDR1 and CDR2 (germline): SGDLS, YYNGEE. CDR3 region: CASSPAGDSYEQYF. Here the CDR3 DNA reads TGTGCCAGCAGCCCCGCCGGGGACTCCTACGAGCAGTACTTC.

This clonotype has at least ten counts. V and J are TRBV6-5 and TRBJ1-5; TRBD1 aligns across 7 bases. Germline lookup yields CDR1 MNHEY and CDR2 SVGAGI. Unmatched junction bases numbered 5, after V lost 6 bases and J lost 6 bases. CDR3 length: 13 residues. The CDR3 DNA sequence: TGTGCCAGCAGCCGGACAGGATCTCAGCCCCAGCATTTT. This gives the protein CASSRTGSQPQHF.

This clonotype appeared many times. The chain couples TRBV20-1 to TRBJ2-7; D gene ambiguous. CDR1 is DFQATT and CDR2 is SNEGSKA in the germline V gene (reference sequence). CDR3 length equals 13 residues. Trimming took off 6 bases at V and 2 bases at J, with 14 bases between the two ends. The CDR3 loop reads CSATRMITYEQYF. Written as DNA, the CDR3 is TGCAGTGCAACACGGATGATAACCTACGAGCAGTACTTC.

This chain joins TRBV24-1 and TRBJ1-5; D gene unclear. The germline V gene encodes CDR1 KGHDR and CDR2 SFDVKD. The CDR3 is 14 residues long. V was clipped by 4 bases and J by 5 bases, with 11 bases between them. The CDR3 DNA is TGTGCCACCAGTGAGCACACAGACCATCAGCCCCAGCATTTT. As protein: CATSEHTDHQPQHF.

This clonotype was seen at least ten times. The chain recombines TRBV19 with TRBJ2-2; possible D gene TRBD1, 6 bases. The ends were cut back, 7 bases at V and 1 base at J, with 19 bases in the middle. This CDR3 is built from 17 residues. Germline V gene lookup returns CDR1 LNHDA and CDR2 SQIVND (reference sequence). The CDR3 is CASTAPPGQVNTGELFF. In nucleotides, the CDR3 is TGTGCCAGTACCGCCCCCCCGGGACAAGTGAACACCGGGGAGCTGTTTTTT.

The table lists this clonotype with many counts. The V call is TRBV7-6, the J call TRBJ1-2; weak D call: TRBD1 (6 bases). The germline V gene has CDR1 SGHVS and CDR2 FNYEAQ. V was shortened by 1 base and J by 2 bases, with 11 bases between the two germline ends. The CDR3 runs 15 residues. CDR3 bases: TGTGCCAGCAGCTTAGTGGCAGGGGCGAACTATGGCTACACCTTC. This sequence encodes CASSLVAGANYGYTF.

This clonotype turned up a few times. The rearrangement links TRBV12-3 or TRBV12-4 to TRBJ1-2; 8 bases align to TRBD1. V dropped 5 bases and J dropped 7; count of bases not matched to a gene: 6. The CDR3 is 13 amino acids. The CDR3 coding sequence is TGTGCCAGCAGTAACAGGGGGGTTAGTGGCTACACCTTC. It yields the protein CASSNRGVSGYTF.

The chain is built from TRBV6-6 and TRBJ1-2; TRBD1 aligns across 7 bases. The germline V gene encodes CDR1 MNHNY and CDR2 SVGAGI (reference sequence). The CDR3 spans 10 residues. V shed 5 bases and J 13 bases; nucleotides not matched to a gene: 4. The CDR3 loop reads CASSEGDSTF. The CDR3 nucleotides are TGTGCCAGCAGTGAAGGGGACAGCACCTTC.

This clonotype was counted many times. The chain has TRBV5-1 and TRBJ2-5; 10 bases line up with TRBD2. The CDR3 totals 16 residues. V lost 0 bases and J lost 2; bases outside the gene matches: 4. Germline CDR1 is SGHRS and CDR2 is YFSETQ. The chain's CDR3 is CASSLAGAGGQETQYF. CDR3 DNA sequence: TGCGCCAGCAGCTTGGCGGGAGCGGGAGGGCAAGAGACCCAGTACTTC.